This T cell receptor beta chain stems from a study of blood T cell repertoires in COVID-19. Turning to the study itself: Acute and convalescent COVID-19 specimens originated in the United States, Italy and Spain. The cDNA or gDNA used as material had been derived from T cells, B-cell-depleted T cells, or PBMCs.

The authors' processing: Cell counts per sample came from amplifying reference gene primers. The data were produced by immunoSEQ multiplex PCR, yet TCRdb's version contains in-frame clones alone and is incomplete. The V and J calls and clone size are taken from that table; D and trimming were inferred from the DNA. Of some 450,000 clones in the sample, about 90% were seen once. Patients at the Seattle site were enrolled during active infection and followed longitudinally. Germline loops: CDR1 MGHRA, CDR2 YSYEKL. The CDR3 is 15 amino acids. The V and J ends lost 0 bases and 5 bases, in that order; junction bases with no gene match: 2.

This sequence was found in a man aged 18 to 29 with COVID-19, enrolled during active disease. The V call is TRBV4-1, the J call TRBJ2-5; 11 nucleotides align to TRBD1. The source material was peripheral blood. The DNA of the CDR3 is TGCGCCAGCAGCCAAGAGGGGACAGGGGGGGAGACCCAGTACTTC. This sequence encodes CASSQEGTGGETQYF.